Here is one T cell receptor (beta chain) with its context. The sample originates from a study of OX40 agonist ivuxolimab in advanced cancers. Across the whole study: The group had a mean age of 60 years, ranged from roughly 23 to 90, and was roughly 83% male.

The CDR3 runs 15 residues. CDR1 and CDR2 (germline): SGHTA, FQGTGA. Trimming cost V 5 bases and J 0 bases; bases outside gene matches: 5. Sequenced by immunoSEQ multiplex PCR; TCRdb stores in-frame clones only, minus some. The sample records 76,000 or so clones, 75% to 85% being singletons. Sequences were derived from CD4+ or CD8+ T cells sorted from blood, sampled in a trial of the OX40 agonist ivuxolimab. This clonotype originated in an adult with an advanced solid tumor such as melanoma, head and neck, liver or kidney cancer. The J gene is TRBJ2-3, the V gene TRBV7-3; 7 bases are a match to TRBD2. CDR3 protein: CASSGSGVSTDTQYF. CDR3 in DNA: TGTGCCAGCAGCGGGAGCGGGGTTAGCACAGATACGCAGTATTTT.